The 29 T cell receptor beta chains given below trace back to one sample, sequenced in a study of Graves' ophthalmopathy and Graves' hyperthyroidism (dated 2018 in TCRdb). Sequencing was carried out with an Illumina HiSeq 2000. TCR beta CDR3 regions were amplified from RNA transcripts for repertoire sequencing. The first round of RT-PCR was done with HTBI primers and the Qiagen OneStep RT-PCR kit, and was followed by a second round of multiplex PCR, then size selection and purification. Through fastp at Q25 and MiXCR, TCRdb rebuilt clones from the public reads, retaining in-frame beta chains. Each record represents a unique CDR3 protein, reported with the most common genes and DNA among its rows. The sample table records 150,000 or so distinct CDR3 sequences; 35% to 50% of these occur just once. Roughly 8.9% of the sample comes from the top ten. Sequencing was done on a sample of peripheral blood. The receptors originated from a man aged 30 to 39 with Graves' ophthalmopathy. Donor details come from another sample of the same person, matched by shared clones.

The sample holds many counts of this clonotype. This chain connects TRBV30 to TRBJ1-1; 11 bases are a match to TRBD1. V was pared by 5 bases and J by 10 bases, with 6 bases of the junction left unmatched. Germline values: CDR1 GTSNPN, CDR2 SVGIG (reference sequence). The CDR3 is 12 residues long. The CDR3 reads CAWRDRGFPAFF. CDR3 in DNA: TGTGCCTGGCGGGACAGGGGGTTTCCAGCTTTCTTT.

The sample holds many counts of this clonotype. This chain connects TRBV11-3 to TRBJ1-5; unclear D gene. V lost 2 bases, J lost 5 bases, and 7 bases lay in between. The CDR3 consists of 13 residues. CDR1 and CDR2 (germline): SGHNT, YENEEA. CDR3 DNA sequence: TGTGCCAGCAGCTTATCGTTGGATCAGCCCCAGCATTTT. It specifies CASSLSLDQPQHF.

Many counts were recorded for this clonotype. CDR3 sequence (DNA): TGCGCCAGTTCACAGAACAGGGCAAAGAACACTGAAGCTTTCTTT. Encoded protein: CASSQNRAKNTEAFF. The chain uses TRBV5-1 and TRBJ1-1; TRBD1 might be the D (6 bases). Germline assignment: CDR1 SGHRS and CDR2 YFSETQ. The V end lost 8 bases, the J end lost 1 base, and 18 bases lay between the germline ends. CDR3 length: 15 residues.

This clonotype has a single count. The CDR3 reads CASSSSSGGARETQYF. The CDR3 DNA follows: TGTGCCAGCAGTTCCTCTAGCGGGGGGGCTCGGGAGACCCAGTACTTC. The J gene is TRBJ2-5, the V gene TRBV28; 12 nucleotides align to TRBD2. In germline, CDR1 is MDHEN, CDR2 SYDVKM. J was trimmed by 5 bases and V by 4 bases; bases with no gene match: 8. The CDR3 totals 16 residues.

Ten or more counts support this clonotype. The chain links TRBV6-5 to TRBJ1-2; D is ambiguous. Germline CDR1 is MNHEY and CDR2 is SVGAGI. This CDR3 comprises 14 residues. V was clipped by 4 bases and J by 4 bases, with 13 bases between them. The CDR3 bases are TGTGCCAGCAGTTCCCGAGTCGAGCCCTATGGCTACACCTTC. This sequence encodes CASSSRVEPYGYTF.

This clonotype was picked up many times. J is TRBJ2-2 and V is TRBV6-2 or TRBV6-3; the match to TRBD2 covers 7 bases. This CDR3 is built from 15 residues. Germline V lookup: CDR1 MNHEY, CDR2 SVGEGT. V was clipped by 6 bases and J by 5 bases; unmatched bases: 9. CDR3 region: CASSVAGARTGELFF. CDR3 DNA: TGTGCCAGCAGCGTTGCGGGAGCGAGGACCGGGGAGCTGTTTTTT.

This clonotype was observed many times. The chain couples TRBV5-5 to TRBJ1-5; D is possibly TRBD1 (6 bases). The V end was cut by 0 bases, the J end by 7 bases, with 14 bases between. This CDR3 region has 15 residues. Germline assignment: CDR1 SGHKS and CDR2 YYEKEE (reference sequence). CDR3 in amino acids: CASSLVPGAGQPQHF. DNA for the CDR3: TGTGCCAGCAGCTTGGTCCCGGGGGCGGGACAGCCCCAGCATTTT.

In nucleotides, the CDR3 is TGTGCCAGCAGTTGGGGCGATTGGGGTCCACCCTCCTACGAGCAGTACTTC. This encodes CASSWGDWGPPSYEQYF. This sequence joins TRBV28 and TRBJ2-7, with D tentatively TRBD1 (5 bases). Trimming shortened V by 4 bases and J by 0 bases, and 19 bases separated the two germline ends. The CDR3 is 17 residues long. Per the germline V gene, CDR1 is MDHEN and CDR2 is SYDVKM.

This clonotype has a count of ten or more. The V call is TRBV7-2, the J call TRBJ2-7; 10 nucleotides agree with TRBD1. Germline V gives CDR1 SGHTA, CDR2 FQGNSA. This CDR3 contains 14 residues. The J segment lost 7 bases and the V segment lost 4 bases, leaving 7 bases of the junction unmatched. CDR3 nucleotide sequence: TGTGCCAGCAGCTACGACAGGGGGCGCGAAGAGCAGTACTTC. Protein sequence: CASSYDRGREEQYF.

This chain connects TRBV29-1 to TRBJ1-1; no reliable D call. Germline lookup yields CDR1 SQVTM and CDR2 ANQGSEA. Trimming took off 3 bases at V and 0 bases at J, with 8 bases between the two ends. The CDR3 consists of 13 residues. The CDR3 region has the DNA TGCAGCGTTGAGGCATCGCTGAACACTGAAGCTTTCTTT. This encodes CSVEASLNTEAFF.

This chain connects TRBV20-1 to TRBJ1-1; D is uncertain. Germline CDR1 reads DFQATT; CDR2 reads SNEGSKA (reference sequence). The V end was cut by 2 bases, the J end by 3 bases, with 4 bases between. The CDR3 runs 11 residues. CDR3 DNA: TGCAGTGCTAGAAGGCACACTGAAGCTTTCTTT. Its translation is CSARRHTEAFF.

CDR3 amino acids: CASAGAGQIGSGYQETQYF. The CDR3, as DNA: TGTGCCAGCGCTGGAGCAGGCCAAATAGGGAGCGGGTACCAAGAGACCCAGTACTTC. The gene calls are TRBV6-2 or TRBV6-3 and TRBJ2-5, with D perhaps matching TRBD2 (6 bases). The V gene lost 8 bases and the J gene lost 0 bases, with 28 bases spanning the gap. This CDR3 has 19 amino acids. Looked up from germline, CDR1 is MNHEY and CDR2 is SVGEGT.

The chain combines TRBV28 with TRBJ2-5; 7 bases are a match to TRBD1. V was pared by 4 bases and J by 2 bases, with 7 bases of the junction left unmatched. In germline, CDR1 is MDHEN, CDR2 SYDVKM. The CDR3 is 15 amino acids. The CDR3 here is CASSSDTGVQETQYF. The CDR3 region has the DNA TGTGCCAGCAGTTCAGACACAGGGGTACAAGAGACCCAGTACTTC. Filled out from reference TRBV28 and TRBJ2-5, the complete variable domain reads DVKVTQSSRYLVKRTGEKVFLECVQDMDHENMFWYRQDPGLGLRLIYFSYDVKMKEKGDIPEGYSVSREKKERFSLILESASTNQTSMYLCASSSDTGVQETQYFGPGTRLLVL.

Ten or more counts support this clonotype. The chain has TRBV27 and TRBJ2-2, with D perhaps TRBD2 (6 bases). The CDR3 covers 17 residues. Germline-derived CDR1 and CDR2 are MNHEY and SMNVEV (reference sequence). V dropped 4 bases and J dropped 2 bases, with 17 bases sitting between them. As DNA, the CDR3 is TGTGCCAGCAGTTCACTAGCTACTACAATTAACACCGGGGAGCTGTTTTTT. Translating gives CASSSLATTINTGELFF.

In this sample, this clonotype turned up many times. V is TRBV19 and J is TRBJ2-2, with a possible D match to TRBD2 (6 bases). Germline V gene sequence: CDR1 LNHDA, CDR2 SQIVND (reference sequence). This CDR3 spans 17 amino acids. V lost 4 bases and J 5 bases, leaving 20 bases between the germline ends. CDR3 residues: CASSSHFREQSTGELFF. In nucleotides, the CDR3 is TGTGCCAGTAGTAGCCACTTTCGGGAGCAGTCGACCGGGGAGCTGTTTTTT.

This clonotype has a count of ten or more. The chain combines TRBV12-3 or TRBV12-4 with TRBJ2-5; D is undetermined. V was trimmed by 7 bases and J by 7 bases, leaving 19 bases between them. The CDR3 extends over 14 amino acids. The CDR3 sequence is CASTSASWFGTQYF. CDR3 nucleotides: TGTGCCAGCACCTCGGCCAGTTGGTTTGGGACCCAGTACTTC.

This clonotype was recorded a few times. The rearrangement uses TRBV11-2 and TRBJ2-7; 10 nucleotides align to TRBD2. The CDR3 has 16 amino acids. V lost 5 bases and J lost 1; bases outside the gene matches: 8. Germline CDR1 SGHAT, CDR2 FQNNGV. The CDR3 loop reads CASSPAPTSGSYEQYF. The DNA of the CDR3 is TGTGCCAGCAGCCCCGCCCCGACTAGCGGGTCCTACGAGCAGTACTTC.

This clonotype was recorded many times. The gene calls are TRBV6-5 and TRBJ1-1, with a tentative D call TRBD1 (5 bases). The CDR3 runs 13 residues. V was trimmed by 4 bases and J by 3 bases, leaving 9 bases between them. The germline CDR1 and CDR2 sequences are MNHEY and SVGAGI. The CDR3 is CASSWGPDTEAFF. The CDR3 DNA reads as TGTGCCAGCAGTTGGGGACCGGACACTGAAGCTTTCTTT.

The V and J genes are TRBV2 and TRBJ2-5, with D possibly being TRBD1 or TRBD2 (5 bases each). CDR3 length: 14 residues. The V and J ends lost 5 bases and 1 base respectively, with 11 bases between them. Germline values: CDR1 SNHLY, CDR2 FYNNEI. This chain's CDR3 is CASSTGPFQETQYF. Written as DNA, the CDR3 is TGTGCCAGCAGTACGGGGCCCTTCCAAGAGACCCAGTACTTC.

The CDR3 nucleotides read TGTGCCAGCAGTTTAGTTGCTCGGGGACAGGAGCAGTACTTC. Its protein is CASSLVARGQEQYF. V usage is TRBV12-3 or TRBV12-4 and J usage is TRBJ2-7; 7 bases line up with TRBD1. The CDR3 is made up of 14 amino acids. With V trimmed by 1 base and J by 7 bases, 7 bases remained unmatched.

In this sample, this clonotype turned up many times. The CDR3 loop reads CASSEATGGNEQFF. The CDR3 region has the DNA TGTGCCAGCAGTGAAGCGACAGGGGGCAATGAGCAGTTCTTC. The V gene is TRBV6-1, the J gene TRBJ2-1; 9 positions match TRBD1. The ends lost 0 bases at V and 6 bases at J; junction bases unmatched: 0. Germline V CDR1 and CDR2: MNHNS, SASEGT. The CDR3 spans 14 residues.

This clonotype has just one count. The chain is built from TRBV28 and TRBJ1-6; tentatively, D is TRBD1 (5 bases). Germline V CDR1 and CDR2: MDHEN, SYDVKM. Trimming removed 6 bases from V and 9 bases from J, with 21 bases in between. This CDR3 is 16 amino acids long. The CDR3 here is CASSQFRVVVGSPLHF. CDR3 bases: TGTGCCAGCAGCCAGTTCAGGGTAGTTGTCGGTTCACCCCTCCACTTT.

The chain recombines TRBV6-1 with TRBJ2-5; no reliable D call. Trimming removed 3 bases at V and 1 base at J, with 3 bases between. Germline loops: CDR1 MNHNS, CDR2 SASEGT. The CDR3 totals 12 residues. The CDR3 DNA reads TGTGCCAGCAGTGAGCGCCAAGAGACCCAGTACTTC. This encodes CASSERQETQYF.

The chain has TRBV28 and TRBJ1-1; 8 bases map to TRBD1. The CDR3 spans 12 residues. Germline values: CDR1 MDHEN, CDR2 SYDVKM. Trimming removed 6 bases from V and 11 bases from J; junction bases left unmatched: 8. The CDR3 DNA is TGTGCCAGCAGCCGGACAGGGTACAAGGCTTTCTTT. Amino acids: CASSRTGYKAFF. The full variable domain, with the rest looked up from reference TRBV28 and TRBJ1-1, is DVKVTQSSRYLVKRTGEKVFLECVQDMDHENMFWYRQDPGLGLRLIYFSYDVKMKEKGDIPEGYSVSREKKERFSLILESASTNQTSMYLCASSRTGYKAFFGQGTRLTVV.

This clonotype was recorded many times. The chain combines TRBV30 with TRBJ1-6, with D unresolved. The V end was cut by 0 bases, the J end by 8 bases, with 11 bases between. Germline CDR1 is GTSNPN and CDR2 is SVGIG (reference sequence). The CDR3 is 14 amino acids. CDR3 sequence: CAWSVPTQHSPLHF. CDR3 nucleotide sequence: TGTGCCTGGAGTGTACCGACACAGCATTCACCCCTCCACTTT.

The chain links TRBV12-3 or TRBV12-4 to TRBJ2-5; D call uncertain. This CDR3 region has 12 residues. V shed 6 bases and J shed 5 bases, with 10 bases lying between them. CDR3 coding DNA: TGTGCCAGCAGATACTTTCAGGAGACCCAGTACTTC. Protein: CASRYFQETQYF.

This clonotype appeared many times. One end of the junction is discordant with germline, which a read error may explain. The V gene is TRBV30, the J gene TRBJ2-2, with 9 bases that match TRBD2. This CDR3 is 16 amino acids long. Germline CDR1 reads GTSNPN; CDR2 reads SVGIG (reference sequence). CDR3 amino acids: CAWSVALAGNTGELVF. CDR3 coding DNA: TGTGCCTGGAGTGTAGCGCTAGCGGGAAACACCGGGGAGCTGGTTTTT.

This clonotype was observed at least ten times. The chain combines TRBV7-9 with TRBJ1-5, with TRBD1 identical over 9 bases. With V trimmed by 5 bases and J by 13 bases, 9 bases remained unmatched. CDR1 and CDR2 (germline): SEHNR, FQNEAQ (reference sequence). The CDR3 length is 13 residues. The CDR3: CASSDPRDRAQHF. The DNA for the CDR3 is TGTGCCAGCAGCGACCCCCGGGACAGGGCGCAGCATTTT.

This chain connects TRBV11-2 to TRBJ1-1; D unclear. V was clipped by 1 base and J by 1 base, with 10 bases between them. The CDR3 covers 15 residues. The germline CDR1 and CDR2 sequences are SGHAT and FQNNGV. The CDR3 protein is CASSLGFQGNTEAFF. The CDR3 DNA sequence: TGTGCCAGCAGCTTAGGGTTCCAAGGGAACACTGAAGCTTTCTTT.